This TCR beta chain was recovered during a study of T cells in Graves' hyperthyroidism and ophthalmopathy. Looking at the study overall: Once the initial diagnosis was made, peripheral blood was obtained before any treatment.

A remark on this clonotype: The antigen is undetermined.

Study-level points and caveats: In blood, most of the thyroid clonotypes expanded above 0.001 were also present.

Regions amplified from RNA transcripts were the TCR beta CDR3 regions. Researchers ran a first-round RT-PCR on the TCR CDR3 using the HTBI primer set. A single record per CDR3 protein comes from TCRdb applying MiXCR to the multiplex PCR reads. The sample yields approximately 510,000 distinct CDR3 sequences, around 21% seen once. The CDR3 runs 13 residues. V lost 3 bases and J 6 bases, leaving 12 bases between the germline ends. In germline, CDR1 is MGHRA, CDR2 YSYEKL. Sample: blood. The V call is TRBV4-1, the J call TRBJ2-7; maybe TRBD2 (7 bases). The sequence was collected from a man aged 18-30 years with Graves' hyperthyroidism. CDR3: CASSQGGGLEQYF. The CDR3 DNA sequence: TGCGCCAGCAGCCAGGGGGGGGGGCTCGAGCAGTACTTC.